The 9 T cell receptor beta chains reported below all come from one sample, sequenced in a study of cytomegalovirus exposure and HLA in healthy donors. PCR involved 60 Vbeta and 13 Jbeta primers. TCRdb's table, derived via immunoSEQ multiplex PCR, lists solely in-frame clones and lacks some. Of 150,000 to 200,000 clones listed, around 84% are singletons. The sample taken for sequencing was PBMCs. These receptors came from a man between 18 and 29 years old in good health and CMV-seronegative.

This clone was detected only once. The rearrangement uses TRBV5-1 and TRBJ2-1, with a tentative D call TRBD1 (5 bases). CDR3 size: 13 residues. Germline CDR1 SGHRS, CDR2 YFSETQ. V was shortened by 4 bases and J by 3 bases, with 8 bases between the two germline ends. For the CDR3, the DNA is TGCGCCAGCAGCCAGGGAATCTACAATGAGCAGTTCTTC. Protein sequence: CASSQGIYNEQFF. Together with reference TRBV5-1 and TRBJ2-1, the CDR3 gives the full variable domain: KAGVTQTPRYLIKTRGQQVTLSCSPISGHRSVSWYQQTPGQGLQFLFEYFSETQRNKGNFPGRFSGRQFSNSRSEMNVSTLELGDSALYLCASSQGIYNEQFFGPGTRLTVL.

V is TRBV11-3 and J is TRBJ2-2; D not resolved. The CDR3 is 14 residues long. Trimming removed 5 bases from V and 1 base from J, with 8 bases in between. Germline V CDR1 and CDR2: SGHNT, YENEEA. CDR3: CASSGRLNTGELFF. As DNA, the CDR3 is TGTGCCAGCAGCGGTAGACTGAACACCGGGGAGCTGTTTTTT.

This clone was seen once. Here the CDR3 DNA reads TGCGCCAGCAGCGGGGAGGGGCCGGCTGATGAGCAGTTCTTC. Translating gives CASSGEGPADEQFF. V and J are TRBV5-1 and TRBJ2-1; 7 bases are a match to TRBD2. This CDR3 is 14 amino acids long. The germline V gene encodes CDR1 SGHRS and CDR2 YFSETQ. Losses at the gene ends were 4 bases for V and 8 bases for J; bases not matched to a gene: 9.

The chain uses TRBV6-5 and TRBJ1-2, with a possible D match to TRBD1 (6 bases). CDR1 is MNHEY and CDR2 is SVGAGI in the germline V gene. The V end was cut by 4 bases, the J end by 4 bases, with 16 bases between. The length of the CDR3 is 15 residues. CDR3 loop: CASSSPDRALYGYTF. In DNA, the CDR3 is TGTGCCAGCAGTTCCCCGGACAGAGCCCTCTATGGCTACACCTTC.

The V call is TRBV2, the J call TRBJ2-7; 9 bases fit TRBD1. The germline V gene encodes CDR1 SNHLY and CDR2 FYNNEI. This CDR3 has 14 residues. The V gene end was trimmed by 7 bases and the J gene end by 7 bases; junction bases not matched to a gene: 11. CDR3 sequence (DNA): TGTGCCAGCATAACCGGGACAGGGAGTTTAGAGCAGTACTTC. This gives the protein CASITGTGSLEQYF.

The chain recombines TRBV27 with TRBJ1-1; 7 bases are a match to TRBD1. With 3 bases clipped from V and 3 bases from J, the junction kept 7 bases outside the gene matches. Germline V gives CDR1 MNHEY, CDR2 SMNVEV (reference sequence). This CDR3 spans 15 amino acids. In nucleotides, the CDR3 is TGTGCCAGCAGTTTCGACAGGGTGGGGGACACTGAAGCTTTCTTT. Translating it yields CASSFDRVGDTEAFF.

In this sample, this clone turned up a few times. The chain carries TRBV5-1 and TRBJ2-7; D not certain. Trimming shortened V by 1 base and J by 0 bases, and 14 bases separated the two germline ends. Germline CDR1 is SGHRS and CDR2 is YFSETQ. The CDR3 is made up of 16 amino acids. CDR3 protein: CASSLNLAESSYEQYF. CDR3 DNA sequence: TGCGCCAGCAGCTTGAATCTCGCGGAGAGCTCCTACGAGCAGTACTTC.

The chain employs TRBV6-4 and TRBJ1-5; unclear D gene. V gave up 5 bases and J gave up 4 bases, with 9 bases separating them. This CDR3 has 13 amino acids. Germline V gene sequence: CDR1 MRHNA, CDR2 SNTAGT. Here the CDR3 DNA reads TGTGCCAGCAGTCCCCGTACAAATCAGCCCCAGCATTTT. Amino acid sequence: CASSPRTNQPQHF.

The CDR3 coding sequence is TGCGCCAGCAGCCAAGATCCAGGGGGCGGCCAGCCCCAGCATTTT. Its protein product is CASSQDPGGGQPQHF. The rearrangement links TRBV4-3 to TRBJ1-5; 8 nucleotides agree with TRBD1. V lost 0 bases to trimming and J lost 7 bases; unmatched junction nucleotides: 5. This CDR3 has 15 residues. Germline V CDR1 and CDR2: LGHNA, YSLEER.